These 27 T cell receptor beta chains came from one sample sequenced in a study of shared clonotypes between healthy human individuals. Positive CCR7 selection of CD45RO-negative cells yielded the naive CD8 cells, and terminally differentiated effector memory CD45RA+ cells were excluded. Some clones are missing from TCRdb's copy, which holds only in-frame ones; the method was immunoSEQ multiplex PCR. The sample lists some 2.1 million clones, 85% to 95% occurring once. Sequenced sample: naive CD8+ T cells sorted from blood. The receptors originated from a man younger than 35 in good health.

V usage is TRBV28 and J usage is TRBJ1-1; D remains unclear. The CDR3 length is 15 residues. Germline V gives CDR1 MDHEN, CDR2 SYDVKM. The ends were cut back, 8 bases at V and 1 base at J, with 17 bases in the middle. The CDR3: CASRAVDTWNTEAFF. CDR3 in DNA: TGTGCCAGCCGCGCCGTAGACACCTGGAACACTGAAGCTTTCTTT.

The gene calls are TRBV30 and TRBJ2-3; 8 positions match TRBD2. CDR1 is GTSNPN and CDR2 is SVGIG in the germline V gene (reference sequence). The length of the CDR3 is 15 residues. With 2 bases clipped from V and 2 bases from J, the junction kept 6 bases outside the gene matches. The CDR3 is CAWSQGGGPTDTQYF. CDR3 in DNA: TGTGCCTGGAGTCAGGGCGGGGGGCCCACAGATACGCAGTATTTT.

The chain has TRBV4-1 and TRBJ2-2; 7 bases are a match to TRBD1. The CDR3 runs to 18 residues. The V and J ends lost 0 bases and 4 bases, in that order; junction bases with no gene match: 11. Germline V gene sequence: CDR1 MGHRA, CDR2 YSYEKL. This chain's CDR3 is CASSQDPGTVLSTGELFF. The DNA for the CDR3 is TGCGCCAGCAGCCAAGATCCCGGGACAGTTTTGAGCACCGGGGAGCTGTTTTTT.

On this clone: The same CDR3 arises from other DNA sequences in this sample as well. The CDR3: CASSGTPNTEAFF. In nucleotides, the CDR3 is TGTGCCAGCAGCGGGACACCCAACACTGAAGCTTTCTTT. The chain couples TRBV7-9 to TRBJ1-1, with TRBD1 as a possible D gene (6 bases). The V end lost 5 bases, the J end lost 2 bases, and 9 bases lay between the germline ends. The germline V gene has CDR1 SEHNR and CDR2 FQNEAQ (reference sequence). The CDR3 is 13 residues long.

The rearrangement links TRBV7-8 to TRBJ2-5; TRBD2 aligns across 7 bases. The CDR3 contains 15 residues. V was clipped by 5 bases and J by 3 bases; unmatched bases: 9. CDR1 and CDR2 (germline): SGHVS, FQNEAQ. The CDR3 spells CASSLPHRGEETQYF. In nucleotides, the CDR3 is TGTGCCAGCAGCCTCCCACATCGGGGGGAAGAGACCCAGTACTTC. Full variable domain (outside the CDR3, taken from reference TRBV7-8 and TRBJ2-5): GAGVSQSPRYKVAKRGQDVALRCDPISGHVSLFWYQQALGQGPEFLTYFQNEAQLDKSGLPSDRFFAERPEGSVSTLKIQRTQQEDSAVYLCASSLPHRGEETQYFGPGTRLLVL.

V and J are TRBV6-5 and TRBJ2-7; D unresolved. Germline V gene data show CDR1 as MNHEY and CDR2 as SVGAGI. With 6 bases removed from V and 0 bases from J, the gap between germline ends came to 15 bases. The length of the CDR3 is 15 residues. CDR3 in amino acids: CASRPGDLSSYEQYF. In nucleotides, the CDR3 is TGTGCCAGCAGACCAGGCGACCTGAGCTCCTACGAGCAGTACTTC.

The genes are TRBV6-1 and TRBJ2-7; 9 bases are shared with TRBD1. Trimming cost V 2 bases and J 6 bases; bases outside gene matches: 2. This CDR3 spans 13 amino acids. In germline, CDR1 is MNHNS, CDR2 SASEGT. The CDR3 nucleotides are TGTGCCAGCAGTGAATGGACAGGGGTCGAGCAGTACTTC. Its protein is CASSEWTGVEQYF.

This sequence joins TRBV7-9 and TRBJ2-1, with TRBD2 matching 8 bases. This CDR3 is 17 amino acids long. V lost 4 bases, J lost 4 bases, and 12 bases stayed unmatched. Germline CDR1 and CDR2: SEHNR and FQNEAQ (reference sequence). The DNA of the CDR3 is TGTGCCAGCAGCTCCCAAGCAGGACTAGCTTTATACAATGAGCAGTTCTTC. It translates to CASSSQAGLALYNEQFF.

The chain carries TRBV7-8 and TRBJ1-5; D gene unclear. CDR1 and CDR2 from the germline V gene are SGHVS and FQNEAQ. V was cut by 4 bases and J by 7 bases, with 17 bases left in between. The CDR3 is 15 residues long. The CDR3 is CASSSSEESGQPQHF. The CDR3 DNA reads TGTGCCAGCAGCTCAAGCGAGGAGAGCGGGCAGCCCCAGCATTTT.

The rearrangement uses TRBV7-9 and TRBJ2-1, with 9 nucleotides matching TRBD2. V lost 1 base and J lost 4; bases outside the gene matches: 8. The CDR3 contains 17 residues. The V gene's germline CDR1 is SEHNR and CDR2 FQNEAQ (reference sequence). As DNA, the CDR3 is TGTGCCAGCAGCTTAGTGGGAAGGACTAGCGAGTACAATGAGCAGTTCTTC. The encoded protein is CASSLVGRTSEYNEQFF. The full variable domain, in which reference TRBV7-9 and TRBJ2-1 provide the parts outside the CDR3, is DTGVSQNPRHKITKRGQNVTFRCDPISEHNRLYWYRQTLGQGPEFLTYFQNEAQLEKSRLLSDRFSAERPKGSFSTLEIQRTEQGDSAMYLCASSLVGRTSEYNEQFFGPGTRLTVL.

The rearrangement uses TRBV28 and TRBJ2-7; 8 bases map to TRBD1. The CDR3 is 18 residues long. Germline CDR1 reads MDHEN; CDR2 reads SYDVKM. The ends lost 4 bases at V and 2 bases at J; junction bases unmatched: 16. The DNA for the CDR3 is TGTGCCAGCAGTTCTAACGCCCCCCGACAGGGGCCGGCCTACGAGCAGTACTTC. Its protein product is CASSSNAPRQGPAYEQYF.

The chain combines TRBV7-2 with TRBJ1-1; D remains ambiguous. Trimming cost V 1 base and J 3 bases, with 15 bases left between them. The germline gives CDR1 SGHTA, CDR2 FQGNSA. The CDR3 runs to 16 residues. CDR3 loop: CASSLVSAGWYTEAFF. Here the CDR3 DNA reads TGTGCCAGCAGCTTAGTCTCGGCAGGCTGGTACACTGAAGCTTTCTTT.

The chain recombines TRBV6-5 with TRBJ2-5; possibly TRBD2 for D (5 bases). V shed 6 bases and J shed 4 bases, with 18 bases lying between them. CDR1 and CDR2 (germline): MNHEY, SVGAGI. This CDR3 contains 15 residues. The CDR3 region is CASREGWVAGETQYF. In DNA, the CDR3 is TGTGCCAGCAGAGAGGGATGGGTGGCAGGAGAGACCCAGTACTTC.

About this clone: Compared with germline, one end of the junction differs, possibly owing to a read error. This chain uses TRBV7-9 with TRBJ2-7, with D unclear. CDR1 and CDR2 (germline): SEHNR, FQNEAQ (reference sequence). CDR3 length: 15 amino acids. The CDR3 sequence is CANSTSSEMSYEQYF. The CDR3 DNA reads as TGTGCCAACAGCACGAGTTCCGAAATGAGCTACGAGCAGTACTTC. Full variable domain (missing parts from reference TRBV7-9 and TRBJ2-7): DTGVSQNPRHKITKRGQNVTFRCDPISEHNRLYWYRQTLGQGPEFLTYFQNEAQLEKSRLLSDRFSAERPKGSFSTLEIQRTEQGDSAMYLCANSTSSEMSYEQYFGPGTRLTVT.

This chain links TRBV9 with TRBJ2-7; D is perhaps TRBD2 (5 bases). The CDR3 length is 13 residues. Between the trimmed V and J ends, which lost 2 bases and 6 bases, there was a span of 12 bases. Germline CDR1 and CDR2: SGDLS and YYNGEE. Written as DNA, the CDR3 is TGTGCCAGCAGCGTGGGTTACCGGGGCGAGCAGTACTTC. Encoded protein: CASSVGYRGEQYF.

V usage is TRBV2 and J usage is TRBJ1-1, with TRBD1 identical over 7 bases. From germline, CDR1 is SNHLY and CDR2 FYNNEI. Trimming cost V 8 bases and J 3 bases; bases outside gene matches: 12. The CDR3 loop spans 15 amino acids. The CDR3 DNA follows: TGTGCCAGCTCAGACAGGGCCCGCCCCGACACTGAAGCTTTCTTT. It is translated as CASSDRARPDTEAFF.

This clone was seen only once. V gene TRBV29-1 combines with J gene TRBJ2-2; 11 positions match TRBD2. The V and J ends lost 6 bases and 5 bases, in that order; junction bases with no gene match: 8. Germline CDR1 is SQVTM and CDR2 is ANQGSEA. The CDR3 runs 15 residues. The CDR3 here is CSVLGTSGKTGELFF. The CDR3 nucleotides are TGCAGCGTACTAGGGACTAGCGGTAAAACCGGGGAGCTGTTTTTT.

The V call is TRBV19, the J call TRBJ2-7, with D perhaps matching TRBD1 or TRBD2 (5 bases each). The V gene's germline CDR1 is LNHDA and CDR2 SQIVND (reference sequence). Trimming pared 0 bases from V and 0 bases from J, leaving 15 bases between. The length of the CDR3 is 17 residues. This CDR3 is CASSIDASGTVSYEQYF. In nucleotides, the CDR3 is TGTGCCAGTAGTATAGACGCGTCCGGGACGGTCTCCTACGAGCAGTACTTC.

For this clone: This sample also contains other DNA sequences that code for the same CDR3. The chain uses TRBV6-5 and TRBJ1-1, with 8 bases aligning to TRBD1. CDR1 is MNHEY and CDR2 is SVGAGI in the germline V gene. The CDR3 totals 14 residues. V shed 6 bases, J shed 0 bases, and the junction held 3 bases outside the gene matches. CDR3 residues: CASSTTGVNTEAFF. Written as DNA, the CDR3 is TGTGCCAGCAGCACGACAGGGGTGAACACTGAAGCTTTCTTT.

This chain links TRBV29-1 with TRBJ2-5, with D possibly being TRBD1 (6 bases). The CDR3 has 14 residues. Germline CDR1 reads SQVTM; CDR2 reads ANQGSEA. V was shortened by 3 bases and J by 3 bases, with 14 bases between the two germline ends. This CDR3 reads CSVDNRVGEETQYF. CDR3 bases: TGCAGCGTTGATAACAGGGTAGGGGAAGAGACCCAGTACTTC.

The V and J genes are TRBV10-2 and TRBJ1-2; D remains unclear. Germline values: CDR1 WSHSY, CDR2 SAAADI. The CDR3 contains 14 residues. The ends were cut back, 8 bases at V and 0 bases at J, with 13 bases in the middle. The chain's CDR3 is CASSLALPNYGYTF. Written as DNA, the CDR3 is TGCGCCAGCTCTCTCGCCCTCCCTAACTATGGCTACACCTTC.

The chain is built from TRBV7-6 and TRBJ2-2, with D hard to call. The CDR3 has 17 residues. V shed 1 base and J shed 3 bases, with 15 bases lying between them. Germline V gives CDR1 SGHVS, CDR2 FNYEAQ. The CDR3 sequence: CASSLELEGIYTGELFF. DNA of the CDR3: TGTGCCAGCAGCTTAGAGTTAGAAGGAATCTACACCGGGGAGCTGTTTTTT.

The genes are TRBV6-5 and TRBJ2-1, with TRBD2 as a possible D gene (5 bases). With 0 bases removed from V and 6 bases from J, the gap between germline ends came to 12 bases. CDR3 length equals 15 residues. From germline, CDR1 is MNHEY and CDR2 SVGAGI. In DNA form, the CDR3 reads TGTGCCAGCAGTTACTCCTCCGTAGGAGGCAATGAGCAGTTCTTC. Translating it yields CASSYSSVGGNEQFF.

The chain combines TRBV27 with TRBJ2-2; 12 bases fit TRBD1. This CDR3 is 16 amino acids long. V gave up 4 bases and J gave up 6 bases; unmatched junction bases: 6. Per the germline V gene, CDR1 is MNHEY and CDR2 is SMNVEV (reference sequence). CDR3: CASSSPGQGAPGELFF. CDR3 bases: TGTGCCAGCAGTTCTCCGGGACAGGGGGCTCCCGGGGAGCTGTTTTTT.

The chain couples TRBV5-6 to TRBJ2-5, with D unclear. CDR3 length: 15 residues. Per the germline V gene, CDR1 is SGHDT and CDR2 is YYEEEE. The ends were cut back, 0 bases at V and 5 bases at J, with 14 bases in the middle. CDR3 sequence (DNA): TGTGCCAGCAGCTTGGAGTGGGTTGATGTGGAGACCCAGTACTTC. It yields the protein CASSLEWVDVETQYF.

This sequence joins TRBV28 and TRBJ2-5, with D unclear. Germline CDR1 reads MDHEN; CDR2 reads SYDVKM. This CDR3 spans 16 amino acids. V was shortened by 3 bases and J by 3 bases, with 17 bases between the two germline ends. CDR3 amino acids: CASSLGALGREETQYF. The CDR3 coding sequence is TGTGCCAGCAGTTTGGGTGCCTTGGGAAGGGAAGAGACCCAGTACTTC.

The chain joins TRBV9 to TRBJ2-3; 13 bases match TRBD2. Germline V gene data show CDR1 as SGDLS and CDR2 as YYNGEE. J gave up 6 bases and V 4 bases, and 8 bases lay outside the gene matches. CDR3 size: 16 residues. The CDR3 sequence: CASSPGGLAGYDTQYF. In DNA form, the CDR3 reads TGTGCCAGCAGCCCAGGGGGACTAGCGGGGTATGATACGCAGTATTTT.